Following are 21 T cell receptor beta chains from one sample sequenced in a study of blood T cells in healthy people across ages. A J-beta primer mix and a sample-barcoded 5' primer were used in a second PCR of roughly 6 to 11 cycles. MiXCR, applied by TCRdb to the 5' RACE reads, yields one record per CDR3 protein. The repertoire holds hundreds of thousands of distinct CDR3 sequences, with around 48% as singletons. The sequenced sample was blood. The origin of the receptors is a man aged 30 to 39 in good health.

J is TRBJ2-2 and V is TRBV5-1; D unclear. The ends were cut back, 1 base at V and 4 bases at J, with 11 bases in the middle. CDR1 and CDR2 from the germline V gene are SGHRS and YFSETQ. The length of the CDR3 is 15 residues. The CDR3 sequence is CASSLSSWATGELFF. The CDR3 DNA reads as TGCGCCAGCAGCTTGTCGTCCTGGGCCACCGGGGAGCTGTTTTTT.

This clonotype has ten or more counts. This CDR3 reads CASSLDTQYF. The DNA of the CDR3 is TGTGCCAGCAGTTTGGATACGCAGTATTTT. The rearrangement joins TRBV28 to TRBJ2-3; no reliable D call. The V end lost 3 bases, the J end lost 6 bases, and 1 base lay between the germline ends. Germline V CDR1 and CDR2: MDHEN, SYDVKM. This CDR3 comprises 10 residues.

This clonotype was detected only once. The chain has TRBV7-9 and TRBJ2-3; 9 positions agree with TRBD1. The CDR3 is 15 amino acids. V dropped 5 bases and J dropped 2; count of bases not matched to a gene: 5. The germline gives CDR1 SEHNR, CDR2 FQNEAQ (reference sequence). The CDR3 protein is CASSGQGTYTDTQYF. CDR3 coding DNA: TGTGCCAGCAGCGGACAGGGGACTTACACAGATACGCAGTATTTT.

This clonotype came up a few times. This sequence joins TRBV20-1 and TRBJ1-1; 8 nucleotides line up with TRBD1. Trimming at V came to 3 bases and at J to 10 bases, leaving 13 bases not matched to a gene. The length of the CDR3 is 14 residues. Germline CDR1 reads DFQATT; CDR2 reads SNEGSKA (reference sequence). In nucleotides, the CDR3 is TGCAGTGCTAGCAGTACCGACAGGGGAAGAGGAGCTTTCTTT. Translation gives CSASSTDRGRGAFF.

As concerns this clonotype: The CDR3 does not close with the conserved phenylalanine or tryptophan, likely indicating a read error. The chain recombines TRBV5-1 with TRBJ2-3, with D perhaps assigned TRBD1 or TRBD2 (5 bases each). CDR3 length equals 14 residues. The ends were cut back, 5 bases at V and 6 bases at J, with 16 bases in the middle. Germline CDR1 and CDR2: SGHRS and YFSETQ. As DNA, the CDR3 is TGCGCCAGCAGTGGATCGGGACCATTTGATACGCAGTATTGT. Its translation is CASSGSGPFDTQYC.

This clonotype was counted a few times. The chain employs TRBV20-1 and TRBJ2-5; weak D call: TRBD2 (5 bases). Trimming pared 3 bases from V and 1 base from J, leaving 9 bases between. Germline CDR1 is DFQATT and CDR2 is SNEGSKA (reference sequence). The CDR3 is 13 amino acids. The CDR3 sequence: CSARPGLQETQYF. The DNA of the CDR3 is TGCAGTGCTAGGCCAGGACTCCAAGAGACCCAGTACTTC.

The rearrangement uses TRBV6-2 or TRBV6-3 and TRBJ1-5, with 7 nucleotides matching TRBD1. V shed 4 bases and J 2 bases; nucleotides not matched to a gene: 8. This CDR3 is 16 amino acids long. The germline gives CDR1 MNHEY, CDR2 SVGEGT. Here the CDR3 DNA reads TGTGCCAGCAGTTCTGCAACGACAGGGCGCAATCAGCCCCAGCATTTT. It specifies CASSSATTGRNQPQHF.

This clonotype came up once. One end of the junction does not line up with germline, which may come from a read error. This sequence joins TRBV4-2 and TRBJ2-5; 8 bases line up with TRBD1. Germline CDR1 LGHNA, CDR2 YNFKEQ. The CDR3 contains 16 residues. The CDR3 sequence is CASSQDGTGPQEAQYF. Written as DNA, the CDR3 is TGTGCCAGCAGCCAAGATGGGACAGGACCACAAGAGGCCCAGTACTTC.

As to this clonotype: A read error may be the cause here, since a much bigger clone is one base away. This sequence joins TRBV3-1 and TRBJ2-4, with D unresolved. The last part of the DNA fits TRBJ2-7 better; the J call may be wrong. The CDR3 consists of 15 residues. Germline values: CDR1 LGHDT, CDR2 YNNKEL (reference sequence). CDR3 nucleotide sequence: TGTGCCAGCAGCCAAGACGCGGCAGCAGTCTACGAGCAGTACTTC. Translated: CASSQDAAAVYEQYF.

This clonotype was seen more than once but under ten times. CDR3 coding DNA: TGTGCCAGCAGCTTAAAGGGGTTTCAAGGCTACACCTTC. This gives the protein CASSLKGFQGYTF. The gene calls are TRBV7-2 and TRBJ1-2, with D maybe TRBD1 (5 bases). The V and J ends lost 2 bases and 8 bases respectively, with 12 bases between them. The CDR3 runs to 13 residues. In germline, CDR1 is SGHTA, CDR2 FQGNSA. The full variable domain, in which reference TRBV7-2 and TRBJ1-2 provide the parts outside the CDR3, is GAGVSQSPSNKVTEKGKDVELRCDPISGHTALYWYRQSLGQGLEFLIYFQGNSAPDKSGLPSDRFSAERTGGSVSTLTIQRTQQEDSAVYLCASSLKGFQGYTFGSGTRLTVV.

This clonotype has just a few counts. The chain is built from TRBV5-1 and TRBJ2-1; 7 bases line up with TRBD1. J lost 2 bases, V lost 0 bases, and 5 bases had no gene match. The CDR3 has 16 amino acids. Germline values: CDR1 SGHRS, CDR2 YFSETQ. The CDR3 here is CASSLEEGAAYNEQFF. CDR3 bases: TGCGCCAGCAGCTTGGAAGAGGGGGCCGCCTACAATGAGCAGTTCTTC.

The CDR3 DNA sequence: TGTGCCAGCAGTTTAGTTCGGGACAGGGGAAAGCGGAATCAGCCCCAGCATTTT. It codes for CASSLVRDRGKRNQPQHF. This sequence joins TRBV12-3 or TRBV12-4 and TRBJ1-5; 10 positions match TRBD1. This CDR3 has 18 amino acids. Trimming took 1 base from V and 4 from J; bases not matched to a gene: 10.

The sample holds a few counts of this clonotype. In DNA form, the CDR3 reads TGTGCCAGCGGCGACCTCGGAGAAGCTTTCTTT. It specifies CASGDLGEAFF. The chain recombines TRBV2 with TRBJ1-1; D unclear. Trimming cost V 8 bases and J 8 bases, with 12 bases left between them. CDR1 is SNHLY, CDR2 FYNNEI, per germline. This CDR3 is built from 11 residues. Based on the CDR3 plus reference TRBV2 and TRBJ1-1, the full variable domain is EPEVTQTPSHQVTQMGQEVILRCVPISNHLYFYWYRQILGQKVEFLVSFYNNEISEKSEIFDDQFSVERPDGSNFTLKIRSTKLEDSAMYFCASGDLGEAFFGQGTRLTVV.

This clonotype was detected only a few times. This chain links TRBV7-9 with TRBJ1-1, with no clear D. The CDR3 runs 15 residues. V lost 5 bases and J lost 0, with 13 bases in between. The germline V gene encodes CDR1 SEHNR and CDR2 FQNEAQ (reference sequence). The CDR3 bases are TGTGCCAGCAGCGCGCAAGGCGTCATGAACACTGAAGCTTTCTTT. This gives the protein CASSAQGVMNTEAFF.

V is TRBV20-1 and J is TRBJ2-3, with a possible D match to TRBD2 (7 bases). CDR1 and CDR2 (germline): DFQATT, SNEGSKA (reference sequence). V was pared by 1 base and J by 6 bases, with 20 bases between. There are 16 residues in the CDR3. The CDR3: CSARGIKGGGRDTQYF. Written as DNA, the CDR3 is TGCAGTGCTAGAGGGATAAAAGGGGGGGGCAGGGATACGCAGTATTTT.

This chain uses TRBV7-2 with TRBJ2-1, with 10 bases matching TRBD2. This CDR3 has 14 residues. The V gene end was trimmed by 4 bases and the J gene end by 8 bases; junction bases not matched to a gene: 5. The germline CDR1 and CDR2 sequences are SGHTA and FQGNSA. CDR3 region: CASSSGLADYEQFF. In DNA form, the CDR3 reads TGTGCCAGCAGCTCCGGACTAGCGGACTATGAGCAGTTCTTC.

V is TRBV3-1 and J is TRBJ2-7; D is possibly TRBD1 (6 bases). Germline lookup yields CDR1 LGHDT and CDR2 YNNKEL (reference sequence). V dropped 1 base and J dropped 0 bases, with 13 bases sitting between them. This CDR3 contains 16 residues. CDR3 in amino acids: CASSQVRTATSYEQYF. The CDR3 DNA sequence: TGTGCCAGCAGCCAAGTCAGGACAGCGACCTCCTACGAGCAGTACTTC.

This sequence joins TRBV3-1 and TRBJ2-7; D is uncertain. Trimming cost V 4 bases and J 0 bases, with 28 bases left between them. Germline lookup yields CDR1 LGHDT and CDR2 YNNKEL (reference sequence). The CDR3 spans 20 residues. The DNA of the CDR3 is TGTGCCAGCAGCCCAGACGTCGGACGGATAGCAAAGGATTACTCCTACGAGCAGTACTTC. Protein product: CASSPDVGRIAKDYSYEQYF.

The chain is built from TRBV20-1 and TRBJ1-4, with D perhaps TRBD1 (5 bases). The germline V gene encodes CDR1 DFQATT and CDR2 SNEGSKA (reference sequence). V was trimmed by 6 bases and J by 3 bases, leaving 14 bases between them. This CDR3 is 14 amino acids long. CDR3 loop: CSARRGTSNEKLFF. The CDR3 region has the DNA TGCAGTGCCCGACGCGGGACTTCTAATGAAAAACTGTTTTTT.

The chain uses TRBV2 and TRBJ2-1; D tentatively reads TRBD1 or TRBD2 (5 bases each). The CDR3 runs to 15 residues. Germline values: CDR1 SNHLY, CDR2 FYNNEI. Trimming removed 10 bases from V and 4 bases from J, with 20 bases in between. CDR3 residues: CANRSSGTPYNEQFF. The CDR3 DNA is TGTGCCAACAGGTCATCTGGGACGCCTTACAATGAGCAGTTCTTC.

The chain couples TRBV4-3 to TRBJ1-2; D is unresolved. The germline CDR1 and CDR2 sequences are LGHNA and YSLEER. Trimming pared 0 bases from V and 8 bases from J, leaving 13 bases between. The CDR3 length is 14 residues. Here the CDR3 reads CASSQDSIIRGYTF. The CDR3 DNA reads as TGCGCCAGCAGCCAAGATAGCATAATAAGGGGCTACACCTTC.